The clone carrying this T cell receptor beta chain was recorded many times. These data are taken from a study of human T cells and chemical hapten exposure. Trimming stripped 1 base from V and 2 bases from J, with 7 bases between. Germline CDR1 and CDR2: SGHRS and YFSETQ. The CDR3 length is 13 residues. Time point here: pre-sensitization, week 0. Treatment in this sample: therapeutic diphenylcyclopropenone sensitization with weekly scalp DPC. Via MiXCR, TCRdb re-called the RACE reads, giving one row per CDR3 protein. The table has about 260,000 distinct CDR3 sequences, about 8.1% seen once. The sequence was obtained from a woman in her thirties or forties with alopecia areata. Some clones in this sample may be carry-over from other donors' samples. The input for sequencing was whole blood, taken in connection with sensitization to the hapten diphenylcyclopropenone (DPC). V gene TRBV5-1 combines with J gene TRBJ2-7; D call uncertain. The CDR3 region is CASSLPTPYEQYF. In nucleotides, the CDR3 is TGCGCCAGCAGCTTGCCGACCCCCTACGAGCAGTACTTC.